A selection of T cell receptor beta chains follows, all from one sample in a study of T cells in Graves' hyperthyroidism and ophthalmopathy. MiXCR was run by TCRdb on the multiplex PCR reads, yielding one entry per CDR3 protein. The sample has about 350,000 distinct CDR3 sequences, approximately 15% seen once. The material sequenced was blood. Receptors originate from a woman in her 30s with Graves' hyperthyroidism. The CDR3 runs from the conserved cysteine through the conserved F or W. D genes are given only for firm matches. The size of a clone is reported for some rows only, either as once, few or many, or as a class for expanded clones.

>-|TRBJ1-1|-|TRBV6-2/TRBV6-3
TGTGCCAGCAGTTACATGGGGAACACTGAAGCTTTCTTT
CASSYMGNTEAFF
>-|TRBJ2-7|-|TRBV6-1
TGTGCCAGCAGTCGTCCGGGACTGACCTACGAGCAGTACTTC
CASSRPGLTYEQYF
>-|TRBJ2-1|TRBD1|TRBV20-1
TGCAGTGATATCGGGACAGGTAACTACAATGAGCAGTTCTTC
CSDIGTGNYNEQFF
>-|TRBJ2-1|TRBD1|TRBV20-1
TGCAGTGCTAAAAAGGACGCAGGGGGGTTCTTC
CSAKKDAGGFF
>few|TRBJ2-3|TRBD2|TRBV28
TGTGCCAGCAGTTTGTTTAGGACTAGCGGGCGTCTTCGCACAGATACGCAGTATTTT
CASSLFRTSGRLRTDTQYF
>many|TRBJ2-7|TRBD1|TRBV2
TGTGCCAGCACGGTGGGACAGGGGCCCTACGAGCAGTACTTC
CASTVGQGPYEQYF
>few|TRBJ2-7|-|TRBV7-9
TGTGCCAGCAGCTTAGTACGATTGGGAGAATCCTACGAGCAGTACTTC
CASSLVRLGESYEQYF
>many|TRBJ1-4|-|TRBV7-2
TGTGCCAGCAGTTCGACAGGAGAACGTGAAAAACTGTTTTTT
CASSSTGEREKLFF
>-|TRBJ2-5|-|TRBV30
TGTGCCGGGGGGGGAGGGGGCGAGGGGAAAGAGACCCAGTACTTC
CAGGGGGEGKETQYF
>few|TRBJ1-5|-|TRBV19
TGTGCCAGTACCACGCTGGGTCGGTCCCAGCATTTT
CASTTLGRSQHF